What follows is one T cell receptor (beta chain) and its context. Its specificity is unknown. Assay execution took place at the deep level. Roughly 200 ng DNA, 30,000 or so T cell genomes, went into each sorted-subset replicate PCR. Assay: immunoSEQ multiplex PCR; the TCRdb copy retains only in-frame clones and omits some. The table shows roughly 2.2 million clones, with 93% occurring only once. This entry belongs to a study of shared clonotypes between healthy human individuals. General observations from the study: Against clonotypes common to all four donors, non-shared ones had lower generation probabilities. Memory subsets generally showed smaller estimated richness than naive subsets did.

This CDR3 region has 14 residues. V shed 1 base and J shed 3 bases, with 9 bases lying between them. CDR1 and CDR2 (germline): KGHSH, LQKENI. The chain joins TRBV18 to TRBJ2-5; no definite D call. The source material was naive CD4+ T cells from PBMCs. Stated subset: CD45RA+ positively selected. The clonotype was recovered from a man between 18 and 35 years old in good health. Some clones in this sample may be carry-over from other donors' samples. The CDR3 DNA follows: TGTGCCAGCTCACCACGATCCAGAGAAGAGACCCAGTACTTC. Protein product: CASSPRSREETQYF.